This T cell receptor beta chain was identified in a study of early T cells in non-severe SARS-CoV-2 infection. Background on the study: Chains were not paired, and sequencing was done on bulk RNA from unsorted whole blood.

This clonotype has a count of ten or more. The target antigen is unknown. Study results and caveats: Anti-spike CD8 responses were favored by VDJdb matching, which missed private and CD4 specificities.

TCRdb re-called the 5' RACE reads with MiXCR, one entry per CDR3 protein. Seen here are 25,000 to 35,000 distinct CDR3 sequences, 3.9% observed once, and the top ten hold approximately 8%. CDR1 and CDR2 (germline): LNHDA, SQIVND (reference sequence). V was cut by 5 bases and J by 6 bases, with 14 bases left in between. The CDR3 runs to 13 residues. This clonotype was obtained from an adult who was a healthcare worker with PCR-confirmed SARS-CoV-2 infection or an uninfected control (not recorded which). The gene calls are TRBV19 and TRBJ2-7; TRBD2 might be the D (6 bases). Sequenced: whole blood. The CDR3: CASSAGPSGEQYF. The DNA for the CDR3 is TGTGCCAGTAGTGCGGGGCCCAGCGGCGAGCAGTACTTC.